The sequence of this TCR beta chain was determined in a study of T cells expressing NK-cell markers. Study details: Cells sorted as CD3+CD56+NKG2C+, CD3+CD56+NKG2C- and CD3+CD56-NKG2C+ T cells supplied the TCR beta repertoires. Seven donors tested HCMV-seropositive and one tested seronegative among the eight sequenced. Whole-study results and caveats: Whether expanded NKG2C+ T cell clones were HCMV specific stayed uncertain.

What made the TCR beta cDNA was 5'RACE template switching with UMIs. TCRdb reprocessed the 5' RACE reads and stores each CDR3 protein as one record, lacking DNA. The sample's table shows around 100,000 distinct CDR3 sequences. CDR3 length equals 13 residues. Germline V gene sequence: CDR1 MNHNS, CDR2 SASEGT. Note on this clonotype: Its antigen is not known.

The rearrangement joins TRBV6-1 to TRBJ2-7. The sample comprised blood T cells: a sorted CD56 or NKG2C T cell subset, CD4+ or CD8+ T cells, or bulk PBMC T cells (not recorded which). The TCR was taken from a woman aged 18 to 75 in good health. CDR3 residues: CASTAQWPYEQYF.